A single sample gave rise to the 8 T cell receptor beta chains below, sequenced in a study of Graves' ophthalmopathy and Graves' hyperthyroidism. Beta-chain TCR CDR3 regions were amplified from RNA transcripts. Second-round multiplex PCR followed a first-round RT-PCR using HTBI primers. TCRdb used MiXCR to reprocess the multiplex PCR reads, holding one entry per CDR3 protein. Of hundreds of thousands of distinct CDR3 sequences detected, about 20% appear once; the ten largest clones hold roughly 7.4%. Sequences were obtained from peripheral blood. The receptor set was obtained from a woman younger than 35 with stable Graves' hyperthyroidism. Some clones in this sample may be carry-over from other donors' samples.

This clonotype was observed at least ten times. V gene TRBV12-3 or TRBV12-4 combines with J gene TRBJ1-3; 9 positions agree with TRBD1. This CDR3 has 16 amino acids. The V and J ends lost 3 bases and 4 bases, in that order; junction bases with no gene match: 7. The CDR3 coding sequence is TGTGCCAGCAGTTTCAAGGGGACAGGGATCGGAAACACCATATATTTT. This encodes CASSFKGTGIGNTIYF.

In this sample, this clonotype turned up many times. J is TRBJ2-7 and V is TRBV20-1; D possibly corresponds to TRBD1 (6 bases). Germline V gives CDR1 DFQATT, CDR2 SNEGSKA (reference sequence). The length of the CDR3 is 13 residues. Between the trimmed V and J ends, which lost 5 bases and 3 bases, there was a span of 14 bases. CDR3 region: CSAYRTDLYEQYF. The DNA for the CDR3 is TGCAGTGCTTACCGGACAGACCTCTACGAGCAGTACTTC.

This clonotype was recorded once. CDR3 residues: CASRMGQGMTGSPLHF. The DNA of the CDR3 is TGTGCCAGCAGGATGGGACAGGGGATGACAGGGTCACCCCTCCACTTT. V and J are TRBV6-1 and TRBJ1-6; 10 nucleotides match TRBD1. From germline, CDR1 is MNHNS and CDR2 SASEGT. The CDR3 has 16 residues. The V segment lost 6 bases and the J segment 10 bases; nucleotides outside the gene matches: 12.

To note about this clonotype: Given a much more abundant clone one base away, this may be a read error. The CDR3 DNA follows: TGTGCCAGCAGTGCTTCGAGCTCCTACGAGCAGTACTTC. It translates to CASSASSSYEQYF. The rearrangement links TRBV6-1 to TRBJ2-7; the D is unclear. Germline V gives CDR1 MNHNS, CDR2 SASEGT. The CDR3 is 13 residues long. V shed 4 bases and J shed 0 bases, with 7 bases lying between them.

This clonotype appeared many times. The gene calls are TRBV6-1 and TRBJ1-2; 9 bases are shared with TRBD1. There are 16 residues in the CDR3. V was pared by 6 bases and J by 4 bases, with 12 bases of the junction left unmatched. Per the germline V gene, CDR1 is MNHNS and CDR2 is SASEGT. The CDR3 sequence is CASSPVTGTGTYGYTF. DNA for the CDR3: TGTGCCAGCAGCCCCGTCACGGGGACAGGGACCTATGGCTACACCTTC.

This clonotype was detected ten times or more. A read error may account for a junction end that differs from germline. The chain recombines TRBV11-2 with TRBJ1-1; 8 nucleotides line up with TRBD1. Germline CDR1 reads SGHAT; CDR2 reads FQNNGV. CDR3 length equals 17 residues. The CDR3 DNA follows: TGTGCCAACAGCGTTTCTTCTTCAGGGGGCATAAGCACTGAAGCTTTCTTT. Its protein is CANSVSSSGGISTEAFF. The complete variable domain, with remaining parts taken from reference TRBV11-2 and TRBJ1-1, reads EAGVAQSPRYKIIEKRQSVAFWCNPISGHATLYWYQQILGQGPKLLIQFQNNGVVDDSQLPKDRFSAERLKGVDSTLKIQPAKLEDSAVYLCANSVSSSGGISTEAFFGQGTRLTVV.

In regard to this clonotype: This could be a read error, since a much larger clone is one nucleotide away. The V and J genes are TRBV11-2 and TRBJ2-2, with D perhaps matching TRBD1 or TRBD2 (5 bases each). This CDR3 is 18 amino acids long. Germline V lookup: CDR1 SGHAT, CDR2 FQNNGV. CDR3 residues: CASSFRVRRGRGTGELLF. The CDR3 region has the DNA TGTGCCAGCAGCTTTCGAGTTCGAAGGGGTAGAGGGACCGGGGAGCTGTTGTTT.

The genes are TRBV28 and TRBJ1-1; 8 bases match TRBD1. V was pared by 4 bases and J by 4 bases, with 8 bases of the junction left unmatched. This CDR3 is 15 amino acids long. The germline gives CDR1 MDHEN, CDR2 SYDVKM. As DNA, the CDR3 is TGTGCCAGCAGTTCCATGGACAGGGATGGCACTGAAGCTTTCTTT. This translates into CASSSMDRDGTEAFF.